A single sample gave rise to the 2 T cell receptor delta chains below, sequenced in a study of γδ T cells in repeated Plasmodium falciparum infection. TCRdb re-called clones from the multiplex PCR reads via CATT. The sample has approximately 93,000 delta-chain clones, approximately 1% seen once. Bulk repertoires came from Vgamma9/Vdelta2+ or Vdelta2-negative gammadelta T cells flow-sorted from PBMC. The sequencing input was gamma-delta T cells from blood. The receptors come from a pool of human donors (malaria-infected and uninfected, not separated).

Concerning this clone itself: This DNA's translation differs at residue 3 from TCRdb's protein, which comes from a much larger clone; a read error is likely, and the protein shown is translated from the DNA. The chain uses TRDV1 and TRDJ1; TRDD3 might be the D (6 bases). The J gene, missing from TCRdb, was assigned here through DNA to germline matching. The CDR3 runs to 19 residues. The germline V gene encodes CDR1 TSWWSYY and CDR2 QGS. The CDR3 here is CAPGSFIRGFRSYTDKLIF. In nucleotides, the CDR3 is TGTGCTCCTGGGTCCTTCATCCGGGGATTCCGATCGTACACCGATAAACTCATCTTT.

In its sample, this clone was seen a few times. TCRdb attributes to this sequence the protein of a much larger clone, which differs from the DNA translation at residue 25; a read error is likely, and the protein displayed is translated from the DNA. The chain uses TRDV1 and TRDJ2; 9 nucleotides line up with TRDD3. Near its end, the DNA agrees better with TRDJ1, so the J call may be wrong. This CDR3 comprises 26 residues. CDR1 TSWWSYY and CDR2 QGS come from the germline V gene. The CDR3 here is CALGELALPMKLGDSPSLALTAQLIF. DNA for the CDR3: TGTGCTCTTGGGGAACTAGCGCTTCCTATGAAGCTGGGGGATTCTCCTTCCTTAGCTTTGACAGCACAACTCATCTTT.